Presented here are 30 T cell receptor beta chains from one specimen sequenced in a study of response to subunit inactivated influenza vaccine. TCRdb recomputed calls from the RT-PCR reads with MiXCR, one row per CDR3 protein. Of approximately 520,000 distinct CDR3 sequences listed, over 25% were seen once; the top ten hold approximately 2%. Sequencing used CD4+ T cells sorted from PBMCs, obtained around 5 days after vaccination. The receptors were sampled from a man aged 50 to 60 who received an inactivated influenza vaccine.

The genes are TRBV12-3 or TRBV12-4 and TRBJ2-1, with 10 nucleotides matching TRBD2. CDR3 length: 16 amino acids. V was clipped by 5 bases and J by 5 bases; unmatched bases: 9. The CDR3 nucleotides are TGTGCCAGCAGTCATACCCGGACTAGCGGACACAATGAGCAGTTCTTC. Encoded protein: CASSHTRTSGHNEQFF.

The CDR3 nucleotides are TGTGCCAGCCGAGGGTCAGCGGGCAGCAATGAGCAGTTCTTC. Translated, it gives CASRGSAGSNEQFF. J is TRBJ2-1 and V is TRBV5-4; D perhaps matches TRBD2 (6 bases). The CDR3 covers 14 residues. The germline V gene has CDR1 SGHNT and CDR2 YYREEE (reference sequence). The germline V and J ends were trimmed by 7 bases and 6 bases, with 17 bases remaining between them.

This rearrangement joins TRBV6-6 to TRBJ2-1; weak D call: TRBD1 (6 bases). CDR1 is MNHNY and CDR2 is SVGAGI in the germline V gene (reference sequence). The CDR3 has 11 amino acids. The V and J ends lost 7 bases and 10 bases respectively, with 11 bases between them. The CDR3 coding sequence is TGTGCCAGCACCCCTGACAGGGAGCAGTTCTTC. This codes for CASTPDREQFF.

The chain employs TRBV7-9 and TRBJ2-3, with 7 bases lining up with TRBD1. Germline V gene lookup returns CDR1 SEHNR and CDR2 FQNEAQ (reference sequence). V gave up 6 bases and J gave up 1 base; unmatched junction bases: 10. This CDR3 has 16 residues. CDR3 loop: CASRRPTGARTDTQYF. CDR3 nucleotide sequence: TGTGCCAGCAGGCGTCCAACAGGGGCTCGCACAGATACGCAGTATTTT.

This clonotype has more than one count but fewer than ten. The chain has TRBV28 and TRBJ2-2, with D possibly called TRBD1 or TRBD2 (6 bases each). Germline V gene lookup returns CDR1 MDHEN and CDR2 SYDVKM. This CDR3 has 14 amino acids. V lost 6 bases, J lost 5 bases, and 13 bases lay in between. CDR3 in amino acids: CASREGQLTGELFF. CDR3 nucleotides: TGTGCCAGCAGGGAGGGACAACTAACCGGGGAGCTGTTTTTT.

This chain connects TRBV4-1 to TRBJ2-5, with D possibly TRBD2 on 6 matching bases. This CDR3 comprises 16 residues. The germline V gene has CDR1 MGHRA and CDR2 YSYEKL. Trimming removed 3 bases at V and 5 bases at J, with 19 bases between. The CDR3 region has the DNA TGCGCCAGCAGCCACCCCTCGGGGGTCCTGGGGGAGACCCAGTACTTC. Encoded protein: CASSHPSGVLGETQYF.

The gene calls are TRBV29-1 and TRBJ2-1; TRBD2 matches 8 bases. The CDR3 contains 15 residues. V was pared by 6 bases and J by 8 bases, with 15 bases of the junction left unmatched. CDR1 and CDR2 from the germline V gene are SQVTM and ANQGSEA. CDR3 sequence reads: CSVGRAGVLIHEQFF. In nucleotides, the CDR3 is TGCAGCGTAGGAAGAGCGGGAGTTTTAATCCATGAGCAGTTCTTC.

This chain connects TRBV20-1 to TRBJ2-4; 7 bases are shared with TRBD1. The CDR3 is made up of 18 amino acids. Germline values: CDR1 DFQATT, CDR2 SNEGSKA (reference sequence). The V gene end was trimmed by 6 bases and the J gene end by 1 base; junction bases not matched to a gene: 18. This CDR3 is CSAPRGGAVQRAKNIQYF. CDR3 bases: TGCAGTGCCCCCCGAGGGGGCGCGGTCCAGCGGGCCAAAAACATTCAGTACTTC.

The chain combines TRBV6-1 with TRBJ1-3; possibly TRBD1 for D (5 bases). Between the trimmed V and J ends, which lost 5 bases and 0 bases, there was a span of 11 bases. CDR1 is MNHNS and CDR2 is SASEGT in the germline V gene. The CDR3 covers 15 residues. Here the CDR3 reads CASSPGLSSGNTIYF. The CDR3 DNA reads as TGTGCCAGCAGTCCAGGGTTGAGCTCTGGAAACACCATATATTTT.

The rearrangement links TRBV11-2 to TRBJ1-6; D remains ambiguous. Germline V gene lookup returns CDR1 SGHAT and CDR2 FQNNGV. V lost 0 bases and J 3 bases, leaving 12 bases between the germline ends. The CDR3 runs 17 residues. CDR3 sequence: CASSLEVSVRYNSPLHF. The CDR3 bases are TGTGCCAGCAGCTTAGAAGTCTCGGTCCGCTATAATTCACCCCTCCACTTT. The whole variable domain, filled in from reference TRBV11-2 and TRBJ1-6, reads EAGVAQSPRYKIIEKRQSVAFWCNPISGHATLYWYQQILGQGPKLLIQFQNNGVVDDSQLPKDRFSAERLKGVDSTLKIQPAKLEDSAVYLCASSLEVSVRYNSPLHFGNGTRLTVT.

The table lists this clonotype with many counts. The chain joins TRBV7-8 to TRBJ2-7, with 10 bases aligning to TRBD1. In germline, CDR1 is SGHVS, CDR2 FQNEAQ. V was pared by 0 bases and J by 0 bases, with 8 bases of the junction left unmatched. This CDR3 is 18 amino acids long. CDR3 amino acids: CASSLAGFGTGVSYEQYF. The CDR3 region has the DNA TGTGCCAGCAGCTTAGCCGGATTTGGGACAGGGGTCTCCTACGAGCAGTACTTC.

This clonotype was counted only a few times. In DNA, the CDR3 is TGCAGTGCGCGAGTCTCGGGAGCTCTCTACAATGAGCAGTTCTTC. As protein: CSARVSGALYNEQFF. The gene calls are TRBV20-1 and TRBJ2-1; tentatively, D is TRBD2 (6 bases). Germline CDR1 is DFQATT and CDR2 is SNEGSKA (reference sequence). The CDR3 is 15 amino acids. Trimming stripped 6 bases from V and 3 bases from J, with 18 bases between.

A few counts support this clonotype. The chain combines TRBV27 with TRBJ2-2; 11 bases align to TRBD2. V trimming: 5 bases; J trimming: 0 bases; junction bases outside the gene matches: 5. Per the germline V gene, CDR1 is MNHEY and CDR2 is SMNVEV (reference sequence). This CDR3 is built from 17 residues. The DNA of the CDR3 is TGTGCCAGCAGTCCCCCGGGACTAGCGGCGAACACCGGGGAGCTGTTTTTT. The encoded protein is CASSPPGLAANTGELFF.

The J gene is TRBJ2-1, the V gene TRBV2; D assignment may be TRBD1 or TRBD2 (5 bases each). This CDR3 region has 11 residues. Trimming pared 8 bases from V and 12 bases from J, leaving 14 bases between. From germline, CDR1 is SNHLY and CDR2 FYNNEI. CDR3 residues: CASSLMGVQFF. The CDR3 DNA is TGTGCCAGCTCCCTAATGGGGGTGCAGTTCTTC.

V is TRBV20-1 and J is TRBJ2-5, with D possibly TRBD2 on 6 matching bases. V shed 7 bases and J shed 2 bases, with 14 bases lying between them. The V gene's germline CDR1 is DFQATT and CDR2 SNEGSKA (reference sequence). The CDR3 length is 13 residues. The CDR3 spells CSGPGLGQETQYF. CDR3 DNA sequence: TGCAGTGGGCCGGGACTGGGACAAGAGACCCAGTACTTC.

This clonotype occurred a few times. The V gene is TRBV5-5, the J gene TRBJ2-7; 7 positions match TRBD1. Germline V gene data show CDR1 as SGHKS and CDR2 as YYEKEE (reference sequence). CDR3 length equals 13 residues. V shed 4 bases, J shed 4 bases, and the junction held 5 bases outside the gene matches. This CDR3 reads CASSRDRLYEQYF. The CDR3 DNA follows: TGTGCCAGCAGCAGGGACAGACTTTACGAGCAGTACTTC. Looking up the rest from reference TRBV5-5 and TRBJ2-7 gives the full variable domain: DAGVTQSPTHLIKTRGQQVTLRCSPISGHKSVSWYQQVLGQGPQFIFQYYEKEERGRGNFPDRFSARQFPNYSSELNVNALLLGDSALYLCASSRDRLYEQYFGPGTRLTVT.

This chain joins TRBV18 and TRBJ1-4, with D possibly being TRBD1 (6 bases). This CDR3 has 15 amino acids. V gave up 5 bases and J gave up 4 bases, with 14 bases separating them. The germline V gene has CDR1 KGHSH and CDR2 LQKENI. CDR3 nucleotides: TGTGCCAGCTCATTAGGACAGCTCCTTAATGAAAAACTGTTTTTT. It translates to CASSLGQLLNEKLFF.

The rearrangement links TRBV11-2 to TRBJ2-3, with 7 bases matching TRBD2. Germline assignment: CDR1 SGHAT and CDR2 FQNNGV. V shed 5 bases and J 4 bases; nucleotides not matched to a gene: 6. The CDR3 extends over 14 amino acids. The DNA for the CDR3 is TGTGCCAGCAGCCATTGGGAGGGGCCAGATACGCAGTATTTT. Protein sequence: CASSHWEGPDTQYF.

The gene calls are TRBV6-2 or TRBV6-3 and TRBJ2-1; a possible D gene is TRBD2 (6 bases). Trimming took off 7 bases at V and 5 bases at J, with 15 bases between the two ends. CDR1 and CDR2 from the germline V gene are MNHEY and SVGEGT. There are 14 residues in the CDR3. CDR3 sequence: CASKISGSHNEQFF. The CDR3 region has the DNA TGTGCCAGCAAAATTAGCGGTAGTCACAATGAGCAGTTCTTC.

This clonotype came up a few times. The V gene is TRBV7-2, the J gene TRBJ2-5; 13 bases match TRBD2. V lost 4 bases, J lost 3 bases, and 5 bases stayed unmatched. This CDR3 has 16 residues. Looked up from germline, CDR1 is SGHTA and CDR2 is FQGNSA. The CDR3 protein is CASSSLAGGRKETQYF. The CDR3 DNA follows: TGTGCCAGCAGCTCACTAGCGGGAGGGCGGAAAGAGACCCAGTACTTC.

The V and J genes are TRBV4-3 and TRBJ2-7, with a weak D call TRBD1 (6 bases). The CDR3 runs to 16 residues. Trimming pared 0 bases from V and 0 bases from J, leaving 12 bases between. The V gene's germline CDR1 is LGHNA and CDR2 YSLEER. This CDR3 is CASSQDRDRISYEQYF. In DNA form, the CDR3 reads TGCGCCAGCAGCCAAGATAGAGACAGGATCTCCTACGAGCAGTACTTC.

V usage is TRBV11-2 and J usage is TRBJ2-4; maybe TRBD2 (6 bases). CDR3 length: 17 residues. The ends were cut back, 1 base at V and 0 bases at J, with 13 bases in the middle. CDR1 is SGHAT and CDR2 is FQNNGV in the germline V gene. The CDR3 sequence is CASSLGTGLEAKNIQYF. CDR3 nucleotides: TGTGCCAGCAGCTTAGGAACGGGACTTGAAGCCAAAAACATTCAGTACTTC. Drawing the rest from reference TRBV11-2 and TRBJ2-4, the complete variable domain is EAGVAQSPRYKIIEKRQSVAFWCNPISGHATLYWYQQILGQGPKLLIQFQNNGVVDDSQLPKDRFSAERLKGVDSTLKIQPAKLEDSAVYLCASSLGTGLEAKNIQYFGAGTRLSVL.

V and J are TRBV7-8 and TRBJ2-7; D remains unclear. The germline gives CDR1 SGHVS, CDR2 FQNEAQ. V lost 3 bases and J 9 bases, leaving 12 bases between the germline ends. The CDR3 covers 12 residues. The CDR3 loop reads CASSLNSAVQYF. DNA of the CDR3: TGTGCCAGCAGCTTGAACAGCGCGGTGCAGTACTTC.

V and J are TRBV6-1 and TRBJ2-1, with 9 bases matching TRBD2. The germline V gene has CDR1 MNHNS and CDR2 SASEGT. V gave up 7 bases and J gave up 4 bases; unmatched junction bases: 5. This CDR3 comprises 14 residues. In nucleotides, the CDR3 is TGTGCCAGCACTCCTAGCGGGGAGTACAATGAGCAGTTCTTC. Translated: CASTPSGEYNEQFF.

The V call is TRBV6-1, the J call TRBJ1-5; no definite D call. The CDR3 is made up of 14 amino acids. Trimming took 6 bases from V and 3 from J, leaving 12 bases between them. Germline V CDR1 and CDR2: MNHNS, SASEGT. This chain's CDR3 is CASREELHNQPQHF. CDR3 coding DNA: TGTGCCAGCAGGGAGGAGTTACACAATCAGCCCCAGCATTTT.

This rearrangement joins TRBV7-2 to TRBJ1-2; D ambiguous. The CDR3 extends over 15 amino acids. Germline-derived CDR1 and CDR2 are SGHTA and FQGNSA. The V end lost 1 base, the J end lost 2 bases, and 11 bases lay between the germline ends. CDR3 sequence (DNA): TGTGCCAGCAGCTTAGTGGGCCAGATAAACTATGGCTACACCTTC. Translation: CASSLVGQINYGYTF.

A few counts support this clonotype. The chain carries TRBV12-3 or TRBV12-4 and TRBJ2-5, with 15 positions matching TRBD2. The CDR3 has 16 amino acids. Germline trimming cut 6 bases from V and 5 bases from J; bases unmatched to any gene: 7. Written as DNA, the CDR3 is TGTGCCAGCAGCCGGACTAGCGGGGGGGCCAGGGAGACCCAGTACTTC. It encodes CASSRTSGGARETQYF.

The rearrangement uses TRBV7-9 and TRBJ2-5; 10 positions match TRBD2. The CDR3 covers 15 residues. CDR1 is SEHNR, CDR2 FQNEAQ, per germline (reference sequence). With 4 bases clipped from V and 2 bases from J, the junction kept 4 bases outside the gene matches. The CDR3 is CASSSGLAEQETQYF. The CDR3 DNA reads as TGTGCCAGCAGCTCCGGACTAGCGGAACAAGAGACCCAGTACTTC.

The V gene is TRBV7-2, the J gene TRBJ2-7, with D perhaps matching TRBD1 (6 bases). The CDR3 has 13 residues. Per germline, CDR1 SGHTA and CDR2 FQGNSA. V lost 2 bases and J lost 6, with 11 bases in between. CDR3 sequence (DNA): TGTGCCAGCAGCTTAACAGGGTTAAGCGAGCAGTACTTC. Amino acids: CASSLTGLSEQYF.

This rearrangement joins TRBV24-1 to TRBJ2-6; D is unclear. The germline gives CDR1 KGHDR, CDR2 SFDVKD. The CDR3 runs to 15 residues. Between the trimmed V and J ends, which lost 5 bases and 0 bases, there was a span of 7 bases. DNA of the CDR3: TGTGCCACCAGTGGCGGTGGCTCTGGGGCCAACGTCCTGACTTTC. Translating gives CATSGGGSGANVLTF.